The entry below describes one T cell receptor beta chain. The target antigen is unknown. Only in-frame clones appear in the TCRdb table, and some are missing; sequencing was by immunoSEQ multiplex PCR. The repertoire holds fewer than 65,000 clones, with around 85% as singletons. This sample stems from a study of Tregs in tolerant kidney transplant recipients. Study findings and constraints: Changing PCR primers prevented nucleotide comparison between some patients' samples. This study did not directly address biological reproducibility.

The V end was cut by 2 bases, the J end by 9 bases, with 16 bases between. In germline, CDR1 is SGHTA, CDR2 FQGNSA. CDR3 length: 14 residues. Thawed PBMCs were FACS-sorted into unstimulated CD4+CD25+CD127- regulatory T cells, CD4+CD25- non-regulatory cells, CD4 and CD8 cells. Thawed PBMCs were rested overnight at 37°C with around 200 IU/ml IL-2 before regulatory T cell sorting. The chain uses TRBV7-2 and TRBJ1-1; tentatively, D is TRBD1 (6 bases). This receptor was obtained from a human donor who received a combined kidney and bone marrow transplant. Sequences were derived from Tregs from blood, sampled before the transplant. The CDR3 loop is CASSLLASGDKAFF. As DNA, the CDR3 is TGTGCCAGCAGCTTATTGGCCTCAGGGGATAAAGCTTTCTTT.